These 7 T cell receptor beta chains share one sample of origin, sequenced in a study of cytomegalovirus exposure and HLA in healthy donors. PCR primers comprised 60 Vbeta and 13 Jbeta primers. Method: immunoSEQ multiplex PCR; TCRdb's copy keeps in-frame clones and lacks some. The data hold 150,000 or so clones, with around 79% observed a single time. The sample consisted of PBMCs. These receptor sequences come from a man aged 30 to 39 in good health and CMV-seropositive.

With respect to this clone: The same CDR3 arises from other DNA sequences in this sample as well. V and J are TRBV9 and TRBJ2-5; TRBD1 might be the D (6 bases). The CDR3 sequence is 14 residues long. Germline V gives CDR1 SGDLS, CDR2 YYNGEE. V was trimmed by 0 bases and J by 3 bases, leaving 9 bases between them. CDR3 region: CASSVGAGEETQYF. In DNA form, the CDR3 reads TGTGCCAGCAGCGTAGGGGCAGGGGAAGAGACCCAGTACTTC.

The J gene is TRBJ2-2, the V gene TRBV6-5; a weak D match, TRBD1 (7 bases). V was trimmed by 2 bases and J by 6 bases, leaving 13 bases between them. The CDR3 is made up of 15 amino acids. Germline loops: CDR1 MNHEY, CDR2 SVGAGI. This chain's CDR3 is CASSYDRDWSGELFF. CDR3 bases: TGTGCCAGCAGTTACGACAGGGACTGGTCCGGGGAGCTGTTTTTT.

The table lists this clone with a count of one. The V call is TRBV9, the J call TRBJ1-3; D is ambiguous. The ends were cut back, 5 bases at V and 0 bases at J, with 15 bases in the middle. The CDR3 runs 16 residues. Germline V gene sequence: CDR1 SGDLS, CDR2 YYNGEE. CDR3 in DNA: TGTGCCAGCAGAAACCCTACCGTAAGCTCTGGAAACACCATATATTTT. This encodes CASRNPTVSSGNTIYF.

In its sample, this clone was seen a few times. The V call is TRBV9, the J call TRBJ1-3; D possibly corresponds to TRBD1 (5 bases). V lost 2 bases, J lost 5 bases, and 11 bases lay in between. From germline, CDR1 is SGDLS and CDR2 YYNGEE. The CDR3 consists of 14 residues. The CDR3 DNA follows: TGTGCCAGCAGCGTGAACAGGAATCGAAACACCATATATTTT. Encoded protein: CASSVNRNRNTIYF.

V gene TRBV10-3 combines with J gene TRBJ2-7; 8 bases map to TRBD1. The V and J ends lost 9 bases and 2 bases, in that order; junction bases with no gene match: 15. CDR3 length equals 16 residues. Germline CDR1 is ENHRY and CDR2 is SYGVKD. The CDR3 region has the DNA TGTGCCATACGGGGCCCGGGGCAGGGGGCAACCTACGAGCAGTACTTC. Translating it yields CAIRGPGQGATYEQYF.

The chain has TRBV5-1 and TRBJ2-3, with D possibly matching TRBD2 (6 bases). The CDR3 sequence is 15 residues long. Germline V gene data show CDR1 as SGHRS and CDR2 as YFSETQ. V lost 4 bases, J lost 0 bases, and 12 bases lay in between. CDR3 loop: CASSGGGSSTDTQYF. Written as DNA, the CDR3 is TGCGCCAGCAGCGGTGGGGGGAGCAGCACAGATACGCAGTATTTT.

V gene TRBV29-1 combines with J gene TRBJ1-2, with a possible D match to TRBD1 (5 bases). The V end was cut by 7 bases, the J end by 8 bases, with 20 bases between. The CDR3 length is 13 residues. Germline V gene data show CDR1 as SQVTM and CDR2 as ANQGSEA. CDR3 DNA: TGCAGCGCGACGCGCGGGACCGCGACGGGCTACACCTTC. As protein: CSATRGTATGYTF.